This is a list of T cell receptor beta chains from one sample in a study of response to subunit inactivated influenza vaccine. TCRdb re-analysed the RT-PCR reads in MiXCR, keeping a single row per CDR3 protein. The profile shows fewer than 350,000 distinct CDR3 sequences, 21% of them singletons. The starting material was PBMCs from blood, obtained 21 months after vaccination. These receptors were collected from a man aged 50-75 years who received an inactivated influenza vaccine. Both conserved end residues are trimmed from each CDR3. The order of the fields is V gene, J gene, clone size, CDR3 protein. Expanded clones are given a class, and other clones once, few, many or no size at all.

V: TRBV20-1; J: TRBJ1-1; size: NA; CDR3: SARRSSANTEAF
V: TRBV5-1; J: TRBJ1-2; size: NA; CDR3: ASSDGTGGYGYT
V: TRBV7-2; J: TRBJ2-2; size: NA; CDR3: ASSPRTGSGELF
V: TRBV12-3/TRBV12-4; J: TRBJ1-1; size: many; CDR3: ASSFRAETEAF
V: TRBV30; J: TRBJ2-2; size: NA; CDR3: AWSVDRDRAPYYTGELF
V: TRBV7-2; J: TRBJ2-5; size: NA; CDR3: ASSLDLAGETQY
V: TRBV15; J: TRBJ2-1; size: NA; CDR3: ATRGLAGENEQF
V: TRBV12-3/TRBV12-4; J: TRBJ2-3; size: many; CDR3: ASSLASGGADTQY
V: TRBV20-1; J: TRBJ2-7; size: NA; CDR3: SASFRRAGNSYEQY
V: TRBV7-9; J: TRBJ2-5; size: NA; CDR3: ASSPDWGTGQETQY
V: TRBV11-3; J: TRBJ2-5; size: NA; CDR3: ASSLGRALLETQY
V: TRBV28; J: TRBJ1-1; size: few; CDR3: ASRWGRRTEAF
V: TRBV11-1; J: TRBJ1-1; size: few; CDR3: ASSRTSLRGGWEATEAF
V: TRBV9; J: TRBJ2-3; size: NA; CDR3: ASSGTGLKAQY
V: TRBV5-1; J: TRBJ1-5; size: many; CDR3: ASSLAGGFDQPQH